These 3 T cell receptor beta chains were sequenced from one sample in a study of blood T cell repertoires in COVID-19. Clones were sequenced by immunoSEQ multiplex PCR, and TCRdb holds only the in-frame ones, with some missing. In the table there are 350,000 to 550,000 clones, roughly 89% of which are singletons. Material for sequencing was peripheral blood. The source is a woman in her thirties with acute or convalescent COVID-19.

This clone was observed once. The chain carries TRBV7-8 and TRBJ2-7, with 10 bases lining up with TRBD1. The CDR3 spans 16 residues. Germline V CDR1 and CDR2: SGHVS, FQNEAQ. V lost 6 bases, J lost 4 bases, and 12 bases stayed unmatched. The DNA for the CDR3 is TGTGCCAGCAGTTCAATTGCCGGACAGGGGGGATACGAGCAGTACTTC. Translating gives CASSSIAGQGGYEQYF.

This chain links TRBV28 with TRBJ1-5; tentatively, D is TRBD1 (5 bases). Germline CDR1 is MDHEN and CDR2 is SYDVKM. The CDR3 has 14 residues. Trimming left V 6 bases short and J 7 bases short, with 16 bases between. The CDR3 DNA follows: TGTGCCAGCAGCCCATGGGGGAGGAACCAGCCCCAGCATTTT. It specifies CASSPWGRNQPQHF.

This chain uses TRBV3-1 (or the pseudogene TRBV3-2) with TRBJ2-7; 10 positions match TRBD1. With 4 bases clipped from V and 7 bases from J, the junction kept 7 bases outside the gene matches. The CDR3 consists of 14 residues. Germline V gene data show CDR1 as LGHDT and CDR2 as YNNKEL (reference sequence). The CDR3 is CASSRDRGSREQYF. The CDR3, as DNA: TGTGCCAGCAGCCGGGACAGGGGATCGCGGGAGCAGTACTTC.